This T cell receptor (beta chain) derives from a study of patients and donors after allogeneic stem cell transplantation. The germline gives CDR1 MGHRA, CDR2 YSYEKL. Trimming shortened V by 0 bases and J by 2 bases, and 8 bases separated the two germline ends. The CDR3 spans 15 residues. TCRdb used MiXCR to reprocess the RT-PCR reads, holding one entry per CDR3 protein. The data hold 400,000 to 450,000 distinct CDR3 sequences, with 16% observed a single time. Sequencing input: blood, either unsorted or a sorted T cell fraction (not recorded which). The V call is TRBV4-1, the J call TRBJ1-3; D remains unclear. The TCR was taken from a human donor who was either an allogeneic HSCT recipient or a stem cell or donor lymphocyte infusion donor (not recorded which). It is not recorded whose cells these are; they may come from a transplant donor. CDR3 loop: CASSQDGAAGNTIYF. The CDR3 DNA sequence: TGCGCCAGCAGCCAAGATGGAGCAGCTGGAAACACCATATATTTT.